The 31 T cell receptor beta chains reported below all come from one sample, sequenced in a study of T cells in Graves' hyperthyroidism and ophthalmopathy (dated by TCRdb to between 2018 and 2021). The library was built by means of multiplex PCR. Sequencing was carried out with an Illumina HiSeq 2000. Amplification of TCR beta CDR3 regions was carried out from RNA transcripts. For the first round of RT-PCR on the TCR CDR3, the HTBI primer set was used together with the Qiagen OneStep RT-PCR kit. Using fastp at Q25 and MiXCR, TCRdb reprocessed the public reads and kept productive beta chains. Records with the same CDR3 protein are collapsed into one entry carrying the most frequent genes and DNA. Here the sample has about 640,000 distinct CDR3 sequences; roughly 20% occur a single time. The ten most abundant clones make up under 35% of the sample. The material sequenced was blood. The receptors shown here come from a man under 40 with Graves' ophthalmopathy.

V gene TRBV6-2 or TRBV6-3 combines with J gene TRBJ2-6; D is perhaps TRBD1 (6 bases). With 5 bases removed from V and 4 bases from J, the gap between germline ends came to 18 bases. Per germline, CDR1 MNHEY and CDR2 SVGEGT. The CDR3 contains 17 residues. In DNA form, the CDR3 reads TGTGCCAGCAGTGTCTCTTACCGGGACACCGGGGCCAACGTCCTGACTTTC. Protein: CASSVSYRDTGANVLTF.

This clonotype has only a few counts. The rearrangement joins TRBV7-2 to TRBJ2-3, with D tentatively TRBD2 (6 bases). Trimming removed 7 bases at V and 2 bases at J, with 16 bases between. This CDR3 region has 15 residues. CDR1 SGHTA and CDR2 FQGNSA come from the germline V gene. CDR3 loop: CASTPGDFTTDTQYF. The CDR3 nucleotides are TGTGCCAGCACCCCGGGGGACTTTACCACAGATACGCAGTATTTT. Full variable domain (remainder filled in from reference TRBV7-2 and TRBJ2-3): GAGVSQSPSNKVTEKGKDVELRCDPISGHTALYWYRQSLGQGLEFLIYFQGNSAPDKSGLPSDRFSAERTGGSVSTLTIQRTQQEDSAVYLCASTPGDFTTDTQYFGPGTRLTVL.

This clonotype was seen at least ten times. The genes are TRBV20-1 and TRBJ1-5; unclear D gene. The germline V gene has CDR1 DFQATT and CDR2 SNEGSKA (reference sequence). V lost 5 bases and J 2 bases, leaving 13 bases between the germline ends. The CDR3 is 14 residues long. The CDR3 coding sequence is TGCAGTGCTCGAGCCGGGGTCGGCAATCAGCCCCAGCATTTT. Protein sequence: CSARAGVGNQPQHF.

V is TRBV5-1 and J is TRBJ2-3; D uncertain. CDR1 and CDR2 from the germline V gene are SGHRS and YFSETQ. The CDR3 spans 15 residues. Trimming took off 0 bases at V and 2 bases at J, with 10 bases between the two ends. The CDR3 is CASSLETGITDTQYF. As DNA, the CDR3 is TGCGCCAGCAGCTTGGAAACGGGTATCACAGATACGCAGTATTTT.

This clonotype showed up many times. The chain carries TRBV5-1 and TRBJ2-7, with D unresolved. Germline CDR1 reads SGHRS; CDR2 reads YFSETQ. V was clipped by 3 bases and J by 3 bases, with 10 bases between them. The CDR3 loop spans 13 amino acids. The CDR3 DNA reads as TGCGCCAGCAGCTATGAGTGGGACTACGAGCAGTACTTC. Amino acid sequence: CASSYEWDYEQYF.

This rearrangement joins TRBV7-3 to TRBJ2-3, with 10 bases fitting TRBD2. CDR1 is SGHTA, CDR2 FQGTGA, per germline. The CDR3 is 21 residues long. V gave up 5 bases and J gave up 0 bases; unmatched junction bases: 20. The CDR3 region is CASSPPGVEGLARSSTDTQYF. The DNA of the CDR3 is TGTGCCAGCAGCCCCCCCGGGGTGGAGGGACTAGCGCGCTCTAGCACAGATACGCAGTATTTT.

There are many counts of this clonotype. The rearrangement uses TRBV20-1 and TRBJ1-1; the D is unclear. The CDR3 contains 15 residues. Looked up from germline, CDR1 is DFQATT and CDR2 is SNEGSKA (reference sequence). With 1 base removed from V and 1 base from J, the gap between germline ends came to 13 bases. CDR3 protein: CSARGGNRANTEAFF. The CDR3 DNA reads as TGCAGTGCTAGAGGAGGAAACAGAGCGAACACTGAAGCTTTCTTT.

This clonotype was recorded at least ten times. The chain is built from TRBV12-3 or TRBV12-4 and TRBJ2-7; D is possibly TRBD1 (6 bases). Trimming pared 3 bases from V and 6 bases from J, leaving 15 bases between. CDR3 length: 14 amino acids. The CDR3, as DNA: TGTGCCAGCAGTTTGAGTCAGGGGCTGAGCGAGCAGTACTTC. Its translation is CASSLSQGLSEQYF.

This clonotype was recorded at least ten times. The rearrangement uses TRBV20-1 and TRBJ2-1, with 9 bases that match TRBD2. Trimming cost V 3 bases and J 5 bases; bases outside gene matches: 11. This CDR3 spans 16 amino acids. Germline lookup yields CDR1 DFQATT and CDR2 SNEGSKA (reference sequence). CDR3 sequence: CSASPFSGSVDNEQFF. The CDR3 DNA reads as TGCAGTGCTAGCCCATTTAGCGGGAGTGTCGACAATGAGCAGTTCTTC.

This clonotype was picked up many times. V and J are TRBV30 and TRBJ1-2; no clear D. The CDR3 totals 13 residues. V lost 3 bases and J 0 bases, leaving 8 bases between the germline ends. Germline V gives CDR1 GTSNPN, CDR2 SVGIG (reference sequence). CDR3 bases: TGTGCCTGGAGATCGAGATCTAACTATGGCTACACCTTC. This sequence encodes CAWRSRSNYGYTF.

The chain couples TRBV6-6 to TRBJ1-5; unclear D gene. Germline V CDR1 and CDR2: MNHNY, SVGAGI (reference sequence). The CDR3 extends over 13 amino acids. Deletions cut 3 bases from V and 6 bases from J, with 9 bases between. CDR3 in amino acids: CASSYSPGQPQHF. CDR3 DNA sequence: TGTGCCAGCAGTTATTCGCCGGGTCAGCCCCAGCATTTT.

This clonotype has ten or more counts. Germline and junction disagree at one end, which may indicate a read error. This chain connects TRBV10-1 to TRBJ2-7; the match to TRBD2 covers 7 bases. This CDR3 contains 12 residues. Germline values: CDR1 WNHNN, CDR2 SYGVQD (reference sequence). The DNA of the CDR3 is TGTGCCAGCAGTGGGGGGGGTTACGAGCAGTACTTC. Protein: CASSGGGYEQYF.

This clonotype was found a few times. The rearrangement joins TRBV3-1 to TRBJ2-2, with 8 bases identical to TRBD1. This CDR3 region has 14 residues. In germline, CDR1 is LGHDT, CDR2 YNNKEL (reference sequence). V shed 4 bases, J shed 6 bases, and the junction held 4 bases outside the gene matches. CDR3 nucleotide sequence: TGTGCCAGCAGCCTTAACAGGGGGGCCGGGGAGCTGTTTTTT. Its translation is CASSLNRGAGELFF.

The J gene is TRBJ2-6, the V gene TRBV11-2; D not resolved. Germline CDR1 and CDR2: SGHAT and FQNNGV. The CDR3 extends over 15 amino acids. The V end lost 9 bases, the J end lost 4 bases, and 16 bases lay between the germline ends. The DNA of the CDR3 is TGTGCCAGTAGTACCCGGGCAGCCGGGGCCAACGTCCTGACTTTC. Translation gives CASSTRAAGANVLTF.

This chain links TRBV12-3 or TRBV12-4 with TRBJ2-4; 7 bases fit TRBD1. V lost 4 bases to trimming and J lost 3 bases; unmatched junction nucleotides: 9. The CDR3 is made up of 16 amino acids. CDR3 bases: TGTGCCAGCAGTTCAAGATGGGACAGCAGCAAAAACATTCAGTACTTC. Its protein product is CASSSRWDSSKNIQYF.

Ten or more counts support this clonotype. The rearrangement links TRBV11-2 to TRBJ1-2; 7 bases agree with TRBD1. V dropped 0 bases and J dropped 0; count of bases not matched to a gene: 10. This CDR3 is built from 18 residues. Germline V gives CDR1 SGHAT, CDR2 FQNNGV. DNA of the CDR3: TGTGCCAGCAGCTTAGATGGGAACAGGGGTCTCGCTAACTATGGCTACACCTTC. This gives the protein CASSLDGNRGLANYGYTF.

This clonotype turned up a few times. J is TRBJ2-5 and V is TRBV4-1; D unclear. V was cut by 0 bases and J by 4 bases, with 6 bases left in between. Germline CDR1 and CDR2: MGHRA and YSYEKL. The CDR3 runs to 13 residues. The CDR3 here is CASSQDWGETQYF. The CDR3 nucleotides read TGCGCCAGCAGCCAAGACTGGGGAGAGACCCAGTACTTC.

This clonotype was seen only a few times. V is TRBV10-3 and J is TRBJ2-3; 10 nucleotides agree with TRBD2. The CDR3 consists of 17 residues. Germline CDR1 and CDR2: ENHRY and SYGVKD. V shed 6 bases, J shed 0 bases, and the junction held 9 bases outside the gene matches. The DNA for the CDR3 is TGTGCCATCAGGGTAGCGGGAGGCGCTTTTAGCACAGATACGCAGTATTTT. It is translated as CAIRVAGGAFSTDTQYF.

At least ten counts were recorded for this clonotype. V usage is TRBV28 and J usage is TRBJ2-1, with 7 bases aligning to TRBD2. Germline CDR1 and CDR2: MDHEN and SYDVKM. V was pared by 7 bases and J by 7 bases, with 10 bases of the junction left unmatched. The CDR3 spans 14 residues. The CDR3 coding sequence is TGTGCCAGCACTTCCGGGACTAAGAAGAATGAGCAGTTCTTC. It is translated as CASTSGTKKNEQFF.

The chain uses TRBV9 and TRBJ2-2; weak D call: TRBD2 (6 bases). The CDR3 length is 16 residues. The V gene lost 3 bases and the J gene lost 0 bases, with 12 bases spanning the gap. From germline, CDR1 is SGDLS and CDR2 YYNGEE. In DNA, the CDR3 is TGTGCCAGCAGCGCCTATAGCGGAACGAACACCGGGGAGCTGTTTTTT. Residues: CASSAYSGTNTGELFF.

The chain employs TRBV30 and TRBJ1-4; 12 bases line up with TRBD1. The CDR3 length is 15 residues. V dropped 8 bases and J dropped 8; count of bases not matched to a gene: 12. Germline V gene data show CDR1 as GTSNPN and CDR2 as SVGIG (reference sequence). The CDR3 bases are TGTGCCCTAAACCCGGGACAGGGGGCGCGAGAAAAACTGTTTTTT. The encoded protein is CALNPGQGAREKLFF. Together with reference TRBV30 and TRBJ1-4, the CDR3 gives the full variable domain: SQTIHQWPATLVQPVGSPLSLECTVEGTSNPNLYWYRQAAGRGLQLLFYSVGIGQISSEVPQNLSASRPQDRQFILSSKKLLLSDSGFYLCALNPGQGAREKLFFGSGTQLSVL.

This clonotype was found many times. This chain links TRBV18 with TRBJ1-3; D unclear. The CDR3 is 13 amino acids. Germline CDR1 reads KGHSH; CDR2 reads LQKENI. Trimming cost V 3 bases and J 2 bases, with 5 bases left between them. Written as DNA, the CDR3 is TGTGCCAGCTCACCCCAGACTGGAAACACCATATATTTT. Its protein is CASSPQTGNTIYF.

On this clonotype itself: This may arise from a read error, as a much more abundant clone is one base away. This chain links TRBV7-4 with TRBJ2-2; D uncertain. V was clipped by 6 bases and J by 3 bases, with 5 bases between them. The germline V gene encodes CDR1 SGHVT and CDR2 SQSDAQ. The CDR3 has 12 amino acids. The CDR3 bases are TGTGCCAGCAGTTACTACACCGGGGAGCTGTTTTTT. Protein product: CASSYYTGELFF.

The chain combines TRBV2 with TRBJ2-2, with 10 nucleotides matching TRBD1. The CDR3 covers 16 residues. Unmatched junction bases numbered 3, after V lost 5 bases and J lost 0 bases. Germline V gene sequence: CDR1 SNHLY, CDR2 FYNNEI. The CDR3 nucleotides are TGTGCCAGCAGTAGACAGGGGGCGGCGAACACCGGGGAGCTGTTTTTT. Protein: CASSRQGAANTGELFF. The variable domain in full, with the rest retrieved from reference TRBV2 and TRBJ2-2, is EPEVTQTPSHQVTQMGQEVILRCVPISNHLYFYWYRQILGQKVEFLVSFYNNEISEKSEIFDDQFSVERPDGSNFTLKIRSTKLEDSAMYFCASSRQGAANTGELFFGEGSRLTVL.

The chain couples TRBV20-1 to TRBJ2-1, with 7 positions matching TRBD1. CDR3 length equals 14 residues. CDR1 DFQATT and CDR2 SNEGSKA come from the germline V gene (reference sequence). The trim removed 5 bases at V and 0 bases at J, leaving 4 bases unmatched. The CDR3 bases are TGCAGTGCTGGGGACAGCAGCTCCTACAATGAGCAGTTCTTC. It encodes CSAGDSSSYNEQFF.

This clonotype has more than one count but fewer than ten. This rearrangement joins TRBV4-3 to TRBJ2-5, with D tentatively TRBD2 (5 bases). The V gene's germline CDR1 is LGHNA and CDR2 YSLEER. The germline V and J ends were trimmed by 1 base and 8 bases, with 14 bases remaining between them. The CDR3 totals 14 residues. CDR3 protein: CASSQAGRGVTQYF. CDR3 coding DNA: TGCGCCAGCAGCCAAGCGGGGAGAGGAGTTACCCAGTACTTC.

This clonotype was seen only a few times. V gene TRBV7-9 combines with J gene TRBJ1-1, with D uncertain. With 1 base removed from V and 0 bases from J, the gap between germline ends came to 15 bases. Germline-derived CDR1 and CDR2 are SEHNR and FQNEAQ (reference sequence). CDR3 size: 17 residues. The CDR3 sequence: CASSLEGLGVLNTEAFF. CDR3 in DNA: TGTGCCAGCAGCTTAGAAGGGCTTGGGGTGTTGAACACTGAAGCTTTCTTT.

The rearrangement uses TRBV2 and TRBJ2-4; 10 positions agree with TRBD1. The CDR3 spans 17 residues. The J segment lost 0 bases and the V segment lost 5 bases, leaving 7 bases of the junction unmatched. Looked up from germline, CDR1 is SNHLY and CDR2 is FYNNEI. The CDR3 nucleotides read TGTGCCAGCAGTACGACAGGGGGCGCGTTAGCCAAAAACATTCAGTACTTC. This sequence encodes CASSTTGGALAKNIQYF.

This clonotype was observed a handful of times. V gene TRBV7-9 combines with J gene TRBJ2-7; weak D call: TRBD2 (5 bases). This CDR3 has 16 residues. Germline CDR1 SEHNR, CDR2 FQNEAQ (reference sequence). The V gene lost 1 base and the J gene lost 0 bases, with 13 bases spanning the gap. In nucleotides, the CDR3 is TGTGCCAGCAGCTTAGTGTCGGGGTTCAGCTCCTACGAGCAGTACTTC. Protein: CASSLVSGFSSYEQYF.

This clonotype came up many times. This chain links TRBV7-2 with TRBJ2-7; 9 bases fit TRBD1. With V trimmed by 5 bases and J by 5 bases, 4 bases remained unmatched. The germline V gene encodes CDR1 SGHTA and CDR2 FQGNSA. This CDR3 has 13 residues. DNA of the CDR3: TGTGCCAGCAGCCACCGGACAGGGGACGAGCAGTACTTC. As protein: CASSHRTGDEQYF.

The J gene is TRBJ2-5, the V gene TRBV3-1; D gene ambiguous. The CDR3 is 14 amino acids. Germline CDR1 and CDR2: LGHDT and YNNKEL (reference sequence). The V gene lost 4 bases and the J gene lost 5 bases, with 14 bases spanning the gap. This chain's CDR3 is CASSPTDLEETQYF. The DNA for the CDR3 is TGTGCCAGCAGCCCGACGGACCTGGAGGAGACCCAGTACTTC.